This T cell receptor beta chain derives from a study of T-cell memory formation after mild COVID-19. On the study more broadly: Largely, the TCR clusters proved donor specific.

The CDR3 covers 19 residues. Trimming removed 2 bases from V and 0 bases from J; junction bases left unmatched: 11. The V gene's germline CDR1 is MNHEY and CDR2 SVGEGT. Researchers used 5'RACE with constant-segment primers to make TCR alpha and TCR beta cDNA libraries that carry sample barcodes and UMIs. TCRdb redid the calling of the 5' RACE reads with MiXCR, one entry per CDR3 protein. The top ten hold around 23% of the sample, which has a few hundred thousand distinct CDR3 sequences, 15% to 20% seen once. The table lists this clonotype with a few counts. The chain combines TRBV6-2 or TRBV6-3 with TRBJ2-4, with TRBD2 matching over 9 bases. The source is a man aged 18 to 29 who had mild COVID-19 (a few samples of this study predate the infection). Cell type and time point are not known. The sample comprised PBMCs or a T cell subset sorted from them (not recorded which). This CDR3 is CASSYTPRSGGLAKNIQYF. CDR3 nucleotides: TGTGCCAGCAGTTACACCCCCAGGAGCGGGGGGCTAGCCAAAAACATTCAGTACTTC.